The rows below give T cell receptor beta chains drawn from one sample of a study of T cell responses to AZD1222 COVID-19 vaccine. Here immunoSEQ multiplex PCR was the method, and the copy in TCRdb shows in-frame clones only, minus some. The sample has roughly 150,000 clones; more than 80% are singletons. The specimen comprised peripheral blood, sampled on day 0 of AZD1222 vaccination. These receptors were collected from an adult in good health. CDR3s include the opening cysteine and the closing phenylalanine or tryptophan. The D gene is left open where the match is weak. Some rows have no size entry. The others give once, few or many, or a class for an expanded clone.

D gene,V gene,clone size,CDR3 length,J gene,CDR3 protein,CDR3 DNA
.,TRBV5-6,.,15,TRBJ1-5,CASSFGGLSNQPQHF,TGTGCCAGCAGCTTTGGGGGGTTAAGCAATCAGCCCCAGCATTTT
.,TRBV2,.,14,TRBJ2-1,CASSGTRQGNEQFF,TGTGCCAGCAGTGGAACAAGGCAGGGGAATGAGCAGTTCTTC
.,TRBV29-1,few,12,TRBJ2-2,CSVTDNTGELFF,TGCAGCGTGACTGACAACACCGGGGAGCTGTTTTTT
.,TRBV5-1,.,12,TRBJ2-3,CASSHTTDTQYF,TGCGCCAGCAGCCATACCACAGATACGCAGTATTTT
.,TRBV2,.,14,TRBJ1-5,CASTLRTGNQPQHF,TGTGCCAGCACCCTGAGGACGGGCAATCAGCCCCAGCATTTT
.,TRBV21-1,.,14,TRBJ1-6,CASIPGQGRSPLHF,TGTGCCAGCATCCCGGGACAGGGGCGGTCACCCCTCCACTTT
.,TRBV30,.,13,TRBJ1-2,CAWSYGRGNGYTF,TGTGCCTGGAGTTACGGGAGGGGGAACGGCTACACCTTC
TRBD2,TRBV7-8,.,13,TRBJ2-7,CASSLRTSGEQYF,TGTGCCAGCAGCCTCCGGACTAGCGGCGAGCAGTACTTC
.,TRBV4-1,.,15,TRBJ1-2,CASSQGGVGYLGYTF,TGCGCCAGCAGCCAAGGGGGGGTCGGTTATTTGGGCTACACCTTC
.,TRBV7-8,.,15,TRBJ1-6,CASSLKDSYNSPLHF,TGTGCCAGCAGCCTAAAAGACTCCTATAATTCACCCCTCCACTTT
.,TRBV28,.,16,TRBJ1-5,CASSTGQQGGNQPQHF,TGTGCCAGCTCGACAGGACAACAGGGTGGCAATCAGCCCCAGCATTTT
.,TRBV28,.,11,TRBJ1-5,CASSSDQPQHF,TGTGCCAGCAGTTCAGATCAGCCCCAGCATTTT
TRBD1,TRBV6-1,.,14,TRBJ1-6,CASSDRQGNSPLHF,TGTGCCAGCAGTGATAGACAGGGAAATTCACCCCTCCACTTT
TRBD2,TRBV5-1,.,16,TRBJ2-1,CASSLNERGVYNEQFF,TGCGCCAGCAGCCTCAACGAGCGGGGGGTTTACAATGAGCAGTTCTTC
.,TRBV7-6,.,14,TRBJ1-2,CASSLKAGEYGYTF,TGTGCCAGCAGCTTAAAGGCAGGGGAGTATGGCTACACCTTC
.,TRBV18,once,15,TRBJ1-1,CASSPQDISNTEAFF,TGTGCCAGCTCACCCCAGGACATCTCGAACACTGAAGCTTTCTTT
TRBD2,TRBV7-8,.,15,TRBJ2-3,CASSLLAGDTDTQYF,TGTGCCAGCAGCTTGCTAGCGGGGGACACAGATACGCAGTATTTT
.,TRBV11-3,.,13,TRBJ1-1,CASSRGGRTEAFF,TGTGCCAGCAGCCGGGGGGGACGCACTGAAGCTTTCTTT
TRBD1,TRBV19,.,16,TRBJ1-5,CASSGKGQGAHQPQHF,TGTGCCAGTAGTGGTAAGGGACAGGGAGCCCATCAGCCCCAGCATTTT
TRBD1,TRBV5-1,many,14,TRBJ1-4,CASSLGQGDEKLFF,TGCGCCAGCAGCTTGGGACAGGGGGATGAAAAACTGTTTTTT
.,TRBV11-1,.,15,TRBJ1-3,CASSSTHVSGNTIYF,TGTGCCAGCAGCTCCACGCACGTCTCTGGAAACACCATATATTTT
.,TRBV5-6,.,13,TRBJ2-5,CASSLPGQETQYF,TGTGCCAGCAGCTTGCCAGGTCAAGAGACCCAGTACTTC
.,TRBV2,once,14,TRBJ1-2,CASSAGLGDYGYTF,TGTGCCAGCAGTGCAGGGTTGGGCGACTATGGCTACACCTTC
.,TRBV12-3/TRBV12-4,.,11,TRBJ2-1,CASSPAAEQFF,TGTGCCAGCAGCCCCGCGGCCGAGCAGTTCTTC
.,TRBV2,.,11,TRBJ2-7,CASSVGNQQYF,TGTGCCAGCAGTGTCGGGAATCAGCAGTACTTC
.,TRBV30,few,17,TRBJ2-3,CAWRYQSGRGYTDTQYF,TGTGCCTGGAGGTACCAGTCGGGCAGGGGATACACAGATACGCAGTATTTT
TRBD1,TRBV14,.,16,TRBJ2-1,CASSHRTGGIVDEQFF,TGTGCCAGCAGCCATCGGACAGGGGGGATCGTTGATGAGCAGTTCTTC
.,TRBV14,.,14,TRBJ2-7,CASSPGIIMGEQYF,TGTGCCAGCAGCCCAGGGATAATTATGGGGGAGCAGTACTTC
TRBD1,TRBV5-1,.,17,TRBJ2-3,CASSLGSIGQGGDTQYF,TGCGCCAGCAGCTTGGGAAGTATCGGACAGGGTGGAGATACGCAGTATTTT
.,TRBV2,.,14,TRBJ1-5,CASSEAASNQPQHF,TGTGCCAGCAGTGAAGCGGCGTCAAATCAGCCCCAGCATTTT
TRBD2,TRBV7-9,once,16,TRBJ2-5,CASSLGLAGRRETQYF,TGTGCCAGCAGCTTAGGGCTAGCGGGGAGGAGAGAGACCCAGTACTTC
TRBD1,TRBV15,.,17,TRBJ2-5,CATSRDAPGGLIETQYF,TGTGCCACCAGCAGAGATGCCCCAGGGGGCTTGATAGAGACCCAGTACTTC
.,TRBV24-1,.,14,TRBJ2-7,CATSDRGPISEQYF,TGTGCCACCAGTGATAGGGGTCCCATCTCCGAGCAGTACTTC
TRBD2,TRBV2,.,16,TRBJ2-5,CASSSSGGTYQETQYF,TGTGCCAGCAGTTCCAGCGGGGGGACGTACCAAGAGACCCAGTACTTC
.,TRBV5-6,.,14,TRBJ2-7,CASSFGTELYEQYF,TGTGCCAGCAGCTTTGGGACGGAACTCTACGAGCAGTACTTC
TRBD1,TRBV29-1,.,14,TRBJ2-7,CSASSQGFPYEQYF,TGCAGCGCCTCCTCACAGGGGTTTCCCTACGAGCAGTACTTC
.,TRBV5-8,.,16,TRBJ2-1,CASSPPAGRKNNEQFF,TGTGCCAGCAGCCCACCGGCTGGCCGCAAGAACAATGAGCAGTTCTTC
TRBD1,TRBV10-2,.,11,TRBJ1-1,CASIGTAEAFF,TGCGCCAGCATCGGGACAGCTGAAGCTTTCTTT
.,TRBV28,.,14,TRBJ1-5,CASSWVNSNQPQHF,TGTGCCAGCAGCTGGGTGAATAGCAATCAGCCCCAGCATTTT
TRBD1,TRBV27,.,13,TRBJ2-1,CASSLGTGNEQFF,TGTGCCAGCAGTCTCGGGACAGGGAATGAGCAGTTCTTC
.,TRBV9,.,14,TRBJ1-3,CASSVTDSGNTIYF,TGTGCCAGCAGCGTAACGGACTCTGGAAACACCATATATTTT
TRBD1,TRBV15,few,17,TRBJ2-2,CATSRDRGTGVTGELFF,TGTGCCACCAGCAGAGATCGGGGAACAGGGGTTACCGGGGAGCTGTTTTTT
.,TRBV29-1,once,14,TRBJ1-1,CSVDKQGLNTEAFF,TGCAGCGTTGATAAGCAGGGATTGAACACTGAAGCTTTCTTT
.,TRBV5-6,.,14,TRBJ1-2,CASSLARSNYGYTF,TGTGCCAGCAGCTTGGCGCGGAGTAACTATGGCTACACCTTC
.,TRBV6-5,.,14,TRBJ1-1,CASSQTSRRSEAFF,TGTGCCAGCTCCCAAACGAGTAGAAGATCTGAAGCTTTCTTT
.,TRBV18,.,17,TRBJ2-3,CASSLDLGRSSTDTQYF,TGTGCCAGCTCACTCGACCTCGGACGTTCTAGCACAGATACGCAGTATTTT
.,TRBV5-1,.,15,TRBJ2-2,CASSLEVSRAGELFF,TGCGCCAGCAGCTTGGAGGTCAGTCGTGCCGGGGAGCTGTTTTTT
.,TRBV19,.,16,TRBJ2-1,CASSIGGTGGGNEQFF,TGTGCCAGTAGTATAGGGGGCACAGGGGGAGGGAATGAGCAGTTCTTC
.,TRBV23-1,.,15,TRBJ1-5,CASSQGLGIGQPQHF,TGCGCCAGCAGTCAAGGGTTGGGGATTGGACAGCCCCAGCATTTT
.,TRBV5-6,.,13,TRBJ2-5,CASSWSVKETQYF,TGTGCCAGCAGCTGGTCGGTAAAAGAGACCCAGTACTTC
.,TRBV15,.,15,TRBJ1-2,CATSKSAGGRDGYTF,TGTGCCACCAGCAAATCCGCCGGGGGAAGAGATGGCTACACCTTC
.,TRBV4-1,.,16,TRBJ1-4,CASSQGTPPTNEKLFF,TGCGCCAGCAGCCAAGGGACACCACCAACTAATGAAAAACTGTTTTTT
TRBD1,TRBV28,.,16,TRBJ1-6,CASSEGQGRVLSPLHF,TGTGCCAGCAGTGAGGGACAGGGCAGGGTCCTATCACCCCTCCACTTT
TRBD1,TRBV16,.,15,TRBJ1-5,CASSYGQGFRQPQHF,TGTGCCAGCAGTTACGGACAGGGTTTCAGACAGCCCCAGCATTTT
.,TRBV5-8,.,15,TRBJ1-6,CASSGRQVLGSPLHF,TGTGCCAGCAGCGGAAGACAGGTTCTTGGGTCACCCCTCCACTTT
.,TRBV13,.,16,TRBJ1-3,CASSTRGGTSGNTIYF,TGTGCCAGCAGCACCCGCGGAGGTACCTCTGGAAACACCATATATTTT
.,TRBV7-6,.,11,TRBJ1-1,CASTLGGEAFF,TGTGCCAGCACTCTGGGCGGTGAAGCTTTCTTT
.,TRBV3-1/TRBV3-2,once,14,TRBJ2-1,CASSPRGLIHEQFF,TGTGCCAGCAGCCCCCGGGGCCTAATCCATGAGCAGTTCTTC
.,TRBV28,.,16,TRBJ2-2,CASSLIGGLNTGELFF,TGTGCCAGCAGTTTAATAGGGGGGCTGAACACCGGGGAGCTGTTTTTT
TRBD2,TRBV29-1,.,12,TRBJ2-5,CSYRTGGETQYF,TGCAGCTACCGAACGGGAGGAGAGACCCAGTACTTC